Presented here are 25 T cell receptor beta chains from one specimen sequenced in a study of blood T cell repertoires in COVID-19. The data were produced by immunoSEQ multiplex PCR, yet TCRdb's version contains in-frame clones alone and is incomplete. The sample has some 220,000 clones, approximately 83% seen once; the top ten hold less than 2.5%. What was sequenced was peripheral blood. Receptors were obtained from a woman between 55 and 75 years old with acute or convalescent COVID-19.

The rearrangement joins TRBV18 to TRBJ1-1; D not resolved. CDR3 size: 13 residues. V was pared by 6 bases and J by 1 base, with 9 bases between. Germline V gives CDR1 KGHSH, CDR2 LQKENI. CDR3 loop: CASSREGNTEAFF. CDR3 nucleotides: TGTGCCAGCTCTAGAGAGGGGAACACTGAAGCTTTCTTT.

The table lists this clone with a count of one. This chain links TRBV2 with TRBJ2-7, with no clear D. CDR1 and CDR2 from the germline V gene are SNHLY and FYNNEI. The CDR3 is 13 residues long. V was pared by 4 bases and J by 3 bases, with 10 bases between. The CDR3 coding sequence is TGTGCCAGCAGTGGCATCGAGGACTACGAGCAGTACTTC. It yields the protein CASSGIEDYEQYF.

CDR3 nucleotides: TGTGCCAGCAGTTACCCAGGGAAAGACTGGGACACCGGGGAGCTGTTTTTT. It codes for CASSYPGKDWDTGELFF. The chain uses TRBV6-2 or TRBV6-3 and TRBJ2-2, with D perhaps matching TRBD1 (5 bases). This CDR3 spans 17 amino acids. Germline CDR1 is MNHEY and CDR2 is SVGEGT. V was clipped by 2 bases and J by 3 bases, with 16 bases between them.

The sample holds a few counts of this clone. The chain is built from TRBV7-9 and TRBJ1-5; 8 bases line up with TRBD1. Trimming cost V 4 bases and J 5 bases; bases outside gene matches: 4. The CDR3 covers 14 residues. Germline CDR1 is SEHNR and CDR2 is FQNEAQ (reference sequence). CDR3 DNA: TGTGCCAGCAGCTACGGACAGGGTCATCAGCCCCAGCATTTT. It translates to CASSYGQGHQPQHF.

The CDR3 sequence is CASSLSGGGFGTEAFF. CDR3 nucleotide sequence: TGCGCCAGCAGCTTGTCAGGGGGCGGATTCGGGACTGAAGCTTTCTTT. The chain combines TRBV5-1 with TRBJ1-1; TRBD1 agrees at 8 bases. After removal of 1 base from V and 5 bases from J, the junction contained 10 bases not matched to a gene. This CDR3 is 16 amino acids long. CDR1 is SGHRS, CDR2 YFSETQ, per germline.

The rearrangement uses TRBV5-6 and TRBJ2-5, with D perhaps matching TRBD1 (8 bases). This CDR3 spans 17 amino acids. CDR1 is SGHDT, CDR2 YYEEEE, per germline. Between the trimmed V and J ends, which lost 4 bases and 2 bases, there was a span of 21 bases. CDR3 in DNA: TGTGCCAGCAGCCCCCTCAGGGGGCGGGGGCTTCAAGAGACCCAGTACTTC. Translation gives CASSPLRGRGLQETQYF.

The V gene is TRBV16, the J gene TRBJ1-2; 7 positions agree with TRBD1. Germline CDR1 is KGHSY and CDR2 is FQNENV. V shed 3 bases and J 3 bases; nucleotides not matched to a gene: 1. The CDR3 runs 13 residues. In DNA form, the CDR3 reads TGTGCCAGCAGCCAGGGGACAGACTATGGCTACACCTTC. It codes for CASSQGTDYGYTF.

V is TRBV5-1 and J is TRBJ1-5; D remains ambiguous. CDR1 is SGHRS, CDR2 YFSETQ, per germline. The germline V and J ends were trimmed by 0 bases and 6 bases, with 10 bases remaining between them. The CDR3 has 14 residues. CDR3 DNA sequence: TGCGCCAGCAGCTTGGGGATGGCGGGTCAGCCCCAGCATTTT. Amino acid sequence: CASSLGMAGQPQHF.

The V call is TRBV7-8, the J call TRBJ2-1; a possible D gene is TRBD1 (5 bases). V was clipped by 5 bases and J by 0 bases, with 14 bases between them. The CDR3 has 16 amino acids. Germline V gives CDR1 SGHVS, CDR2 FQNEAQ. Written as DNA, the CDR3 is TGTGCCAGCAGCCGAGACAGAGATAGCTCCTACAATGAGCAGTTCTTC. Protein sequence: CASSRDRDSSYNEQFF.

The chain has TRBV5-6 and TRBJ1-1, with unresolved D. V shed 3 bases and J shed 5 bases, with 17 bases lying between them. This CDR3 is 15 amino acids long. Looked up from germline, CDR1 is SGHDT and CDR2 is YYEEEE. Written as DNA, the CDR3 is TGTGCCAGCAGCTCTTCGTCCGCGGGTAGGACTGAAGCTTTCTTT. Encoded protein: CASSSSSAGRTEAFF.

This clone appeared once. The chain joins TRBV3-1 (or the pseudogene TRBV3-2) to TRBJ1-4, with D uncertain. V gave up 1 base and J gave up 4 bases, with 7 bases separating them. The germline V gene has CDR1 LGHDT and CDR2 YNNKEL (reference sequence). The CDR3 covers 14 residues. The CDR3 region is CASSQGGGNEKLFF. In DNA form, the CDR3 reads TGTGCCAGCAGCCAAGGGGGAGGTAATGAAAAACTGTTTTTT.

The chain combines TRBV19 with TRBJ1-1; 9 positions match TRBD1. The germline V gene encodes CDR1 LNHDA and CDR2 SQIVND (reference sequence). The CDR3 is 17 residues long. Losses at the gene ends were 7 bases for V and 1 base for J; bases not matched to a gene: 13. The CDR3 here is CASTHKGQGRRNTEAFF. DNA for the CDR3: TGTGCCAGTACCCATAAGGGACAGGGCCGAAGGAACACTGAAGCTTTCTTT.

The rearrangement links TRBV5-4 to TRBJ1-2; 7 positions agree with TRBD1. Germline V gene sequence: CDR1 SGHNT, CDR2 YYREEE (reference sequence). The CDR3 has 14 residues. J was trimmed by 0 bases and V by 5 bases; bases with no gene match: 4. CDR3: CASSRQGANYGYTF. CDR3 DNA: TGTGCCAGCAGTCGACAGGGAGCTAACTATGGCTACACCTTC. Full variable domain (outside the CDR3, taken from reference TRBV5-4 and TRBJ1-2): ETGVTQSPTHLIKTRGQQVTLRCSSQSGHNTVSWYQQALGQGPQFIFQYYREEENGRGNFPPRFSGLQFPNYSSELNVNALELDDSALYLCASSRQGANYGYTFGSGTRLTVV.

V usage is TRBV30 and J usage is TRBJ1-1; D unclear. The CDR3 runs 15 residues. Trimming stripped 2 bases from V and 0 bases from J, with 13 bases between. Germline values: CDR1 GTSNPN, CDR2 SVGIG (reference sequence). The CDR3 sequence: CAWSNLPNLNTEAFF. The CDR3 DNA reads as TGTGCCTGGAGTAACCTACCGAATTTGAACACTGAAGCTTTCTTT.

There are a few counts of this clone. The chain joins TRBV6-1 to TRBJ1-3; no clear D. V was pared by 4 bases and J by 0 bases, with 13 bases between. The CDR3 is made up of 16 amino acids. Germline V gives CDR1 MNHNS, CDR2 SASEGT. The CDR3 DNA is TGTGCCAGCAGTGCATTTATACCCAGCTCTGGAAACACCATATATTTT. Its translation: CASSAFIPSSGNTIYF.

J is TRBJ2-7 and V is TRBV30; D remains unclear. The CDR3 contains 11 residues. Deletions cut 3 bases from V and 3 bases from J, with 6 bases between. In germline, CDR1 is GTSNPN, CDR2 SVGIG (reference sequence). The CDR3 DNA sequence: TGTGCCTGGAGAGACAACTACGAGCAGTACTTC. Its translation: CAWRDNYEQYF. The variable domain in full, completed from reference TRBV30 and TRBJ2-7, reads SQTIHQWPATLVQPVGSPLSLECTVEGTSNPNLYWYRQAAGRGLQLLFYSVGIGQISSEVPQNLSASRPQDRQFILSSKKLLLSDSGFYLCAWRDNYEQYFGPGTRLTVT.

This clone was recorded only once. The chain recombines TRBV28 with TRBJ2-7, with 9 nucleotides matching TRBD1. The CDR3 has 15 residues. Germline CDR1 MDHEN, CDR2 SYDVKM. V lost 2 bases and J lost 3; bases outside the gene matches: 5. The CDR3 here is CASSLTGGIGYEQYF. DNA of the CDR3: TGTGCCAGCAGTTTAACAGGGGGCATCGGCTACGAGCAGTACTTC.

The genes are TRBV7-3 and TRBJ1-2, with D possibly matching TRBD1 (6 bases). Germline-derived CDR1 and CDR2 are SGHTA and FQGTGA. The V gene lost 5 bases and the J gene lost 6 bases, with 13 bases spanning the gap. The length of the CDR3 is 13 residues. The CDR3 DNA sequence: TGTGCCAGCAGCGAGCAGGGGTCTAATGGCTACACCTTC. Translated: CASSEQGSNGYTF.

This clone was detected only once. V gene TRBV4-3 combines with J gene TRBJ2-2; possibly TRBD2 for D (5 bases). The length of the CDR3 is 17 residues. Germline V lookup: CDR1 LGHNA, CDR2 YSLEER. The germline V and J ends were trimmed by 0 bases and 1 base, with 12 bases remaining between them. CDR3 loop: CASSQEWTRWNTGELFF. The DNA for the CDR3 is TGCGCCAGCAGCCAAGAATGGACTCGGTGGAACACCGGGGAGCTGTTTTTT.

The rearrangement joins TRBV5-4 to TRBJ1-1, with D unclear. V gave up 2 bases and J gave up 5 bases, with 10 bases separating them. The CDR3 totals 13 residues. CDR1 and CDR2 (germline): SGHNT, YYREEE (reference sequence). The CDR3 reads CASSFTMETEAFF. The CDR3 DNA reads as TGTGCCAGCAGCTTTACGATGGAGACTGAAGCTTTCTTT.

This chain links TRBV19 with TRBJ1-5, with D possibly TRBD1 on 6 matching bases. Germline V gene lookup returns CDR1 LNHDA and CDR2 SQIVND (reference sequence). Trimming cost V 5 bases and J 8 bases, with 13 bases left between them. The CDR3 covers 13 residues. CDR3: CASSAAQGKPQHF. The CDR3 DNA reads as TGTGCCAGTAGTGCCGCCCAGGGGAAGCCCCAGCATTTT.

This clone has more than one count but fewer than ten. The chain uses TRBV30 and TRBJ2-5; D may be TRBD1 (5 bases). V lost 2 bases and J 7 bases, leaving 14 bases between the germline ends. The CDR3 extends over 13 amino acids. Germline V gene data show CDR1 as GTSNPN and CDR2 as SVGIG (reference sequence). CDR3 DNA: TGTGCCTGGAGTTTTACAGGCTCGGCGACCCAGTACTTC. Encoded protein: CAWSFTGSATQYF.

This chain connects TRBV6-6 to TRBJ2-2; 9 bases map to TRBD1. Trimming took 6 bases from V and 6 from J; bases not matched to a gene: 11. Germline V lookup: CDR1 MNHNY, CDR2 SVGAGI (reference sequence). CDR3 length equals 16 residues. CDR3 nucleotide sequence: TGTGCCAGCAGCCCCAATCGACAGGGGGGCGCCGGGGAGCTGTTTTTT. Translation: CASSPNRQGGAGELFF.

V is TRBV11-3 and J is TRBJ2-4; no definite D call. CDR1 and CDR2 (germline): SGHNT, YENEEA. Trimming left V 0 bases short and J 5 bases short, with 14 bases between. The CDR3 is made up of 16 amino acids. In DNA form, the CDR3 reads TGTGCCAGCAGCTTAGAGTACCCTATTTTGGAAAACATTCAGTACTTC. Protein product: CASSLEYPILENIQYF.

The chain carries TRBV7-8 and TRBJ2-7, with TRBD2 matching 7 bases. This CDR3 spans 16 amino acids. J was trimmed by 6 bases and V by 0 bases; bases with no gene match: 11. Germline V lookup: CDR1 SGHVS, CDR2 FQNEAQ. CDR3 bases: TGTGCCAGCAGCTTAGCGCAGGTGGCGGGGGTCCGCGAGCAGTACTTC. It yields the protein CASSLAQVAGVREQYF.